The 15 T cell receptor beta chains listed next were all sequenced from one sample in a study of memory CD4+ T cells and cytomegalovirus serostatus. The assay was immunoSEQ multiplex PCR, and TCRdb's table has in-frame clones only and misses some. The sample records roughly 39,000 clones, roughly four fifths being singletons. Single viable CD3+CD4+CD8-CD45RO+ cells were sorted as the memory CD4+ T cells. Sequenced material: memory CD4+ T cells from blood. The origin of the receptors is an adult in good health and CMV-seronegative.

The rearrangement uses TRBV11-2 and TRBJ2-3; 12 bases align to TRBD2. The CDR3 contains 17 residues. The germline CDR1 and CDR2 sequences are SGHAT and FQNNGV. The V gene end was trimmed by 5 bases and the J gene end by 4 bases; junction bases not matched to a gene: 10. CDR3 DNA sequence: TGTGCCAGCAGCCTATACCTAGCGGGGGGGGCCCCAGATACGCAGTATTTT. It specifies CASSLYLAGGAPDTQYF.

This chain joins TRBV5-1 and TRBJ2-3; D uncertain. This CDR3 is built from 15 residues. Germline V CDR1 and CDR2: SGHRS, YFSETQ. V was pared by 6 bases and J by 0 bases, with 14 bases between. CDR3: CASTEPRSSTDTQYF. The CDR3 DNA is TGCGCCAGCACGGAACCCCGATCTAGCACAGATACGCAGTATTTT. Full variable domain (rest looked up from reference TRBV5-1 and TRBJ2-3): KAGVTQTPRYLIKTRGQQVTLSCSPISGHRSVSWYQQTPGQGLQFLFEYFSETQRNKGNFPGRFSGRQFSNSRSEMNVSTLELGDSALYLCASTEPRSSTDTQYFGPGTRLTVL.

The chain has TRBV19 and TRBJ1-1, with no clear D. Germline V gene lookup returns CDR1 LNHDA and CDR2 SQIVND (reference sequence). The V end lost 11 bases, the J end lost 5 bases, and 9 bases lay between the germline ends. The CDR3 consists of 10 residues. In DNA, the CDR3 is TGTGCCGCTAAGGGTACTGAAGCTTTCTTT. This encodes CAAKGTEAFF.

The gene calls are TRBV7-9 and TRBJ1-1; the D gene is possibly TRBD1 (6 bases). Germline-derived CDR1 and CDR2 are SEHNR and FQNEAQ (reference sequence). This CDR3 region has 13 residues. V lost 11 bases to trimming and J lost 1 base, with 14 bases between them. The CDR3 reads CAGQKRENTEAFF. Here the CDR3 DNA reads TGTGCCGGACAGAAGAGGGAGAACACTGAAGCTTTCTTT.

V and J are TRBV9 and TRBJ2-7, with D possibly TRBD2 on 6 matching bases. In germline, CDR1 is SGDLS, CDR2 YYNGEE. V gave up 4 bases and J gave up 1 base, with 18 bases separating them. The CDR3 is 16 amino acids. For the CDR3, the DNA is TGTGCCAGCAGCCCACGAAGTAGCGGACTTTCCTACGAGCAGTACTTC. Protein sequence: CASSPRSSGLSYEQYF.

V gene TRBV7-8 combines with J gene TRBJ1-1; D unclear. CDR3 length equals 13 residues. The germline V and J ends were trimmed by 5 bases and 6 bases, with 13 bases remaining between them. The germline V gene has CDR1 SGHVS and CDR2 FQNEAQ. The CDR3 DNA follows: TGTGCCAGCAGCCCAGTTCGGGCGTCTGAAGCTTTCTTT. Its translation: CASSPVRASEAFF.

The chain is built from TRBV6-5 and TRBJ2-7, with TRBD1 identical over 7 bases. From germline, CDR1 is MNHEY and CDR2 SVGAGI. The CDR3 has 15 residues. Trimming cost V 6 bases and J 0 bases; bases outside gene matches: 8. The CDR3 sequence: CASRRDRDNSYEQYF. The CDR3 DNA follows: TGTGCCAGCAGGAGGGACAGAGACAACTCCTACGAGCAGTACTTC.

The chain is built from TRBV6-5 and TRBJ1-5, with D possibly matching TRBD1 (5 bases). From germline, CDR1 is MNHEY and CDR2 SVGAGI. This CDR3 is 13 amino acids long. V lost 10 bases to trimming and J lost 4 bases, with 14 bases between them. CDR3 DNA: TGTGCCACCATGGGTGGGGGTAATCAGCCCCAGCATTTT. It yields the protein CATMGGGNQPQHF.

This chain uses TRBV14 with TRBJ1-6, with D unresolved. In germline, CDR1 is SGHDN, CDR2 FVKESK. The germline V and J ends were trimmed by 4 bases and 7 bases, with 20 bases remaining between them. The CDR3 sequence is 17 residues long. CDR3 DNA sequence: TGTGCCAGCAGCCTCAATAGAGCGGGTGTCACGAATTCACCCCTCCACTTT. It codes for CASSLNRAGVTNSPLHF.

The chain is built from TRBV6-5 and TRBJ1-2; 10 positions match TRBD1. After removal of 6 bases from V and 10 bases from J, the junction contained 17 bases not matched to a gene. The CDR3 has 16 amino acids. Per the germline V gene, CDR1 is MNHEY and CDR2 is SVGAGI. CDR3 loop: CASRYQIHGDRGDYTF. CDR3 nucleotide sequence: TGTGCCAGCAGATACCAAATCCATGGGGACAGGGGTGACTACACCTTC.

This clone was counted only a few times. V usage is TRBV5-6 and J usage is TRBJ2-3, with D perhaps matching TRBD1 (6 bases). V was cut by 4 bases and J by 1 base, with 16 bases left in between. Germline lookup yields CDR1 SGHDT and CDR2 YYEEEE. The CDR3 extends over 16 amino acids. CDR3 in DNA: TGTGCCAGCAGCGAGGGGGACAATTCGGGCACAGATACGCAGTATTTT. It translates to CASSEGDNSGTDTQYF.

The chain combines TRBV11-2 with TRBJ2-7; no reliable D call. The V end was cut by 0 bases, the J end by 0 bases, with 12 bases between. The CDR3 is 16 residues long. Germline V lookup: CDR1 SGHAT, CDR2 FQNNGV. The CDR3 nucleotides read TGTGCCAGCAGCTTAGATCTTAACCGACCCTCCTACGAGCAGTACTTC. Translating gives CASSLDLNRPSYEQYF.

The chain couples TRBV5-4 to TRBJ2-5; no definite D call. Looked up from germline, CDR1 is SGHNT and CDR2 is YYREEE (reference sequence). V shed 0 bases and J shed 5 bases, with 14 bases lying between them. The CDR3 loop spans 15 amino acids. The CDR3 protein is CASSLEWSTGETQYF. CDR3 coding DNA: TGTGCCAGCAGCTTGGAGTGGTCCACGGGTGAGACCCAGTACTTC.

This clone was counted between two and nine times. Other nucleotide sequences from this sample produce the same CDR3. The rearrangement uses TRBV7-2 and TRBJ1-1, with D uncertain. CDR1 SGHTA and CDR2 FQGNSA come from the germline V gene. The CDR3 is 13 residues long. V was pared by 1 base and J by 1 base, with 4 bases between. The CDR3 region is CASSLGENTEAFF. The CDR3 coding sequence is TGTGCCAGCAGCTTAGGGGAGAACACTGAAGCTTTCTTT. Using reference TRBV7-2 and TRBJ1-1 for the parts outside the CDR3, the full variable domain is GAGVSQSPSNKVTEKGKDVELRCDPISGHTALYWYRQSLGQGLEFLIYFQGNSAPDKSGLPSDRFSAERTGGSVSTLTIQRTQQEDSAVYLCASSLGENTEAFFGQGTRLTVV.

The chain combines TRBV7-6 with TRBJ2-5, with TRBD2 matching 11 bases. The CDR3 is 16 residues long. Losses at the gene ends were 6 bases for V and 4 bases for J; bases not matched to a gene: 10. The germline V gene encodes CDR1 SGHVS and CDR2 FNYEAQ. The CDR3 DNA sequence: TGTGCCAGCAGAAACTCAATAGCGGGGGGGCCAGAGACCCAGTACTTC. This codes for CASRNSIAGGPETQYF. Full variable domain (missing parts from reference TRBV7-6 and TRBJ2-5): GAGVSQSPRYKVTKRGQDVALRCDPISGHVSLYWYRQALGQGPEFLTYFNYEAQQDKSGLPNDRFSAERPEGSISTLTIQRTEQRDSAMYRCASRNSIAGGPETQYFGPGTRLLVL.